A single sample is the source of the 5 T cell receptor beta chains below, sequenced in a study of blood T cell repertoires in COVID-19. Some clones are missing from TCRdb's copy, which holds only in-frame ones; the method was immunoSEQ multiplex PCR. The table includes about 58,000 clones, 80% to 95% detected once. Material for sequencing was peripheral blood. The receptors shown here come from a man aged 45-60 years with active COVID-19.

This sequence joins TRBV6-5 and TRBJ2-7, with D perhaps TRBD2 (6 bases). Germline V gives CDR1 MNHEY, CDR2 SVGAGI. This CDR3 is 11 amino acids long. Trimming took 6 bases from V and 4 from J, leaving 7 bases between them. The CDR3 region has the DNA TGTGCCAGCAGAGGAGGGTACGAGCAGTACTTC. Translated, it gives CASRGGYEQYF.

This clone has just one count. The J gene is TRBJ2-7, the V gene TRBV9, with D perhaps TRBD2 (6 bases). The V gene lost 4 bases and the J gene lost 1 base, with 21 bases spanning the gap. CDR1 is SGDLS and CDR2 is YYNGEE in the germline V gene. The CDR3 has 17 residues. CDR3 protein: CASSPWDSSSVSYEQYF. The CDR3 DNA sequence: TGTGCCAGCAGCCCTTGGGACTCCTCTAGCGTTTCCTACGAGCAGTACTTC.

V gene TRBV11-2 combines with J gene TRBJ2-1; D remains unclear. Germline V lookup: CDR1 SGHAT, CDR2 FQNNGV. There are 12 residues in the CDR3. V was pared by 0 bases and J by 9 bases, with 6 bases between. In DNA form, the CDR3 reads TGTGCCAGCAGCTTAGACCGGGTTGAGCAGTTCTTC. Translated: CASSLDRVEQFF.

The rearrangement joins TRBV5-1 to TRBJ1-3, with D perhaps TRBD1 (6 bases). V shed 3 bases and J shed 2 bases, with 21 bases lying between them. The CDR3 has 18 residues. Germline CDR1 SGHRS, CDR2 YFSETQ. In DNA, the CDR3 is TGCGCCAGCAGCTCCCTTCAGGGGTCCCGGGTCCCTGGAAACACCATATATTTT. Translating gives CASSSLQGSRVPGNTIYF.

The chain combines TRBV18 with TRBJ1-1; a possible D gene is TRBD1 (6 bases). The V end was cut by 3 bases, the J end by 1 base, with 12 bases between. The CDR3 sequence is 15 residues long. Looked up from germline, CDR1 is KGHSH and CDR2 is LQKENI. In DNA, the CDR3 is TGTGCCAGCTCACCTCCGGGGGGGCCGAACACTGAAGCTTTCTTT. Amino acid sequence: CASSPPGGPNTEAFF.